Given below is one T cell receptor beta chain in context. Its antigen is unknown. Base qualities are not provided; no much larger clone lies one nucleotide away. This specimen comes from a study of blood T cells in healthy people across ages (dated by TCRdb to 2013 to 2016). Regarding the research as a whole: In model experiments, template switching captured roughly one uniquely barcoded TCR beta cDNA molecule for every two T cells. To track age-related changes in TCR beta repertoire diversity, the study relied on deep sequencing normalized with unique cDNA molecular identifiers. The donors were divided into four age groups: young (average approximately 17 years), middle-aged (approximately 39), aged (about 60) and long-lived (roughly 86). To avoid experimental bias, donors of different ages were distributed randomly across sequencing lanes. Two additional independent replicas of 1 million unique cDNA reads from the same blood draw were analyzed for two donors (one aged 18 to 29 and one aged 80 or older).

Summary of the overall study and its limitations: The long-lived group showed more naive CD4+ T cells, fewer expanded clones and increased TCR diversity than the aged group, suggesting age selection. Estimates of total diversity based on one million sequenced T cells were regarded as lower bounds and as underestimates. A strong correlation was found between observed TCR beta diversity and the percentage of naive T cells measured by flow cytometry. Because profiling used bulk unsorted PBMCs, naive and antigen-experienced compartments could not be compared conclusively. The CMV infection status of donors was not known, potentially confounding age-related changes in expanded clonotypes. As age increased, observed TCR beta diversity per million T cells dropped in a roughly linear way, and a significant reduction was already evident by age about 36.

The library was produced with 5' RACE. Sequencing used an Illumina HiSeq 2500. The second PCR ran for about 7 to 11 cycles and used a J-beta primer mix along with a sample-barcoded 5' primer. A unique molecular identifier was introduced onto each TCR beta cDNA molecule by a template-switch 5' adaptor carrying 12 random nucleotides. Each sample yielded at least 2.5 million CDR3-containing paired-end reads. First-strand cDNA synthesis was performed from all RNA using the Mint cDNA synthesis kit, with priming by a TRBC-specific oligonucleotide. All cDNA was treated with uracil-DNA glycosylase and then went through a first 18-cycle PCR with the universal primers M1SS and BC2_uni_R. Per the authors' processing: Each sample was normalized by randomly selecting 1 million high-quality reads, each carrying a distinct molecular identifier. Instead of being binned into consensus sequences, reads with shared molecular identifiers were discarded. MiTCR, run with a Q25 quality threshold and the strictest error-elimination algorithm, handled CDR3 identification, clonotype clustering and error correction. A nonparametric unseen species model with Euler transformation was used to estimate lower-bound total TCR beta diversity. TCRdb passed the public sequencing reads through fastp at Q25 and MiXCR, retaining productive beta sequences. Rows are combined by CDR3 protein, so each entry shows the most common genes and DNA. The V and J calls were determined by TCRdb, not by the authors. Recorded for this sample are nearly 1 million distinct CDR3 sequences; about 51% of them occurred a single time. Jointly, the top ten make up about 22% of the sample.

In the germline V gene (reference sequence), CDR1 corresponds to DFQATT and CDR2 to SNEGSKA. The CDR3 spans 15 residues, from the cysteine through the phenylalanine. The only DNA kept is the CDR3, 45 bases in frame from the first base. The germline V end is reduced by 0 bases and the J end by 5 bases; junction bases left unmatched: 6. Systemically healthy Caucasian individuals from Russia, over 30 in total and aged roughly 6 to 100 years, were included as donors. Each donor gave roughly 9 milliliters of peripheral blood, drawn into EDTA-treated Vacutainer tubes. Ficoll-Paque density-gradient centrifugation was used to isolate PBMCs, with at least 6 million obtained per sample. Total RNA, at least 6 micrograms per sample, was extracted from PBMCs with Trizol reagent. For every donor, an aliquot of PBMCs went through flow cytometry to measure the percentages of naive CD45RAhigh/CD27high T cells.

The receptor chain draws on TRBV20-1 and TRBJ2-2, with 7 middle bases fitting TRBD2. Sequenced material: blood. The clonotype originates from a woman in her fifties or sixties in good health. The CDR3 has the sequence CSARDRGLGTGELFF. The nucleotide sequence is given as TGCAGTGCTAGAGACCGAGGACTAGGGACCGGGGAGCTGTTTTTT.